The rows below give T cell receptor beta chains drawn from one sample of a study of radiation and T cells in renal cell carcinoma. Repertoires were generated with immunoSEQ multiplex PCR, while TCRdb's copy carries only in-frame clones and drops some. The sample carries about 18,000 clones, approximately 62% recorded once. Sample: tumor tissue, taken from a patient whose treatment was nephrectomy without radiotherapy. Every receptor here comes from a man aged 50-59 years with renal cell carcinoma. Each CDR3 is given with its conserved first and last residue. Fields, in order: D gene, J gene, V gene, clone size, CDR3 protein, CDR3 DNA. D genes are given only for firm matches. Size is omitted from some rows. Given values are once, few, many or a class for expanded clones.

>TRBD2|TRBJ2-1|TRBV11-1|medium-sized
CASSLHLAGGPYNEQFF
TGTGCCAGCAGCTTACATTTAGCGGGAGGGCCCTACAATGAGCAGTTCTTC
>.|TRBJ2-1|TRBV7-9|.
CASSYPTQGSSYNEQFF
TGTGCCAGCAGCTACCCAACCCAGGGTTCTTCTTACAATGAGCAGTTCTTC
>.|TRBJ1-5|TRBV27|.
CASSSGVGNQPQHF
TGTGCCAGCAGCTCCGGAGTCGGAAATCAGCCCCAGCATTTT
>.|TRBJ2-2|TRBV6-6|.
CASSSLEDGELFF
TGTGCCAGCAGTTCACTGGAGGACGGGGAGCTGTTTTTT
>TRBD1|TRBJ2-1|TRBV5-4|.
CASSLAGGAGGRNEQFF
TGTGCCAGCAGCTTGGCCGGAGGGGCAGGGGGCCGGAATGAGCAGTTCTTC
>TRBD2|TRBJ2-1|TRBV19|.
CATSRSGRASLNEQFF
TGTGCCACCTCTCGGAGCGGGAGGGCCTCATTGAATGAGCAGTTCTTC
>TRBD1|TRBJ1-1|TRBV6-6|.
CASSSRTGWAFF
TGTGCCAGCAGTTCCCGGACAGGGTGGGCTTTCTTT
>.|TRBJ2-5|TRBV19|.
CASSIGEVYQETQYF
TGTGCCAGTAGTATAGGCGAGGTATACCAAGAGACCCAGTACTTC
>.|TRBJ2-7|TRBV18|.
CASSPAGNSYEQYF
TGTGCCAGCTCACCGGCCGGGAACTCCTACGAGCAGTACTTC
>.|TRBJ2-7|TRBV30|.
CAWGYSRIGEQYF
TGTGCCTGGGGATACAGCCGCATTGGGGAGCAGTACTTC
>TRBD1|TRBJ1-2|TRBV5-6|.
CASSLSEGAGYGYTF
TGTGCCAGCAGCTTGTCCGAGGGGGCAGGGTATGGCTACACCTTC
>TRBD1|TRBJ2-5|TRBV23-1|few
CASPRGDRGRNQETQYF
TGCGCCAGTCCCCGAGGGGACAGGGGACGGAACCAAGAGACCCAGTACTTC
>.|TRBJ2-2|TRBV29-1|once
CSVVVQSNTGELFF
TGCAGCGTCGTGGTACAGTCGAACACCGGGGAGCTGTTTTTT
>.|TRBJ1-2|TRBV4-3|.
CASSQDWGANYGYTF
TGCGCCAGCAGCCAAGATTGGGGGGCCAACTATGGCTACACCTTC
>.|TRBJ2-7|TRBV28|few
CASRTEDYEQYF
TGTGCCAGCAGGACGGAGGACTACGAGCAGTACTTC
>.|TRBJ2-2|TRBV15|.
CATSRDYNTGELFF
TGTGCCACCAGCAGAGACTACAACACCGGGGAGCTGTTTTTT
>TRBD1|TRBJ1-5|TRBV27|few
CASSSATGGNQPQHF
TGTGCCAGCAGTTCCGCGACAGGGGGCAATCAGCCCCAGCATTTT
>TRBD2|TRBJ2-7|TRBV5-1|.
CASSLSSGGEREQYF
TGCGCCAGCAGCTTGTCTAGCGGGGGAGAAAGGGAGCAGTACTTC
>TRBD2|TRBJ2-1|TRBV13|.
CASSSGQLAGVGNEQFF
TGTGCCAGCAGCTCAGGACAATTAGCGGGAGTGGGCAATGAGCAGTTCTTC
>TRBD1|TRBJ1-1|TRBV6-5|once
CASSYTGTVGTEAFF
TGTGCCAGCAGTTACACCGGGACAGTGGGCACTGAAGCTTTCTTT
>.|TRBJ2-1|TRBV15|.
CATSPDPGDYNEQFF
TGTGCCACCAGCCCGGACCCCGGGGACTACAATGAGCAGTTCTTC
>TRBD2|TRBJ2-1|TRBV5-1|.
CASSQTSGGYNEQFF
TGCGCCAGCAGCCAGACTAGCGGGGGTTACAATGAGCAGTTCTTC
>.|TRBJ1-2|TRBV6-4|.
CASNPDRNVNYGYTF
TGTGCCAGCAACCCCGACAGGAACGTTAACTATGGCTACACCTTC
>.|TRBJ2-7|TRBV5-4|.
CASSLIPRDEQYF
TGTGCCAGCAGCCTGATACCTAGAGACGAGCAGTACTTC
>.|TRBJ2-7|TRBV5-6|.
CASSFTGNEQYF
TGTGCCAGCAGTTTTACAGGGAACGAGCAGTACTTC
>TRBD1|TRBJ2-2|TRBV5-1|.
CASSKPGQGAGELFF
TGCGCCAGCAGCAAACCGGGACAGGGGGCCGGGGAGCTGTTTTTT
>.|TRBJ1-2|TRBV5-4|.
CASMLGTDYGYTF
TGTGCCAGCATGCTTGGGACCGACTATGGCTACACCTTC
>.|TRBJ1-5|TRBV7-2|few
CASSLGLEQPQHF
TGTGCCAGCAGCTTAGGTTTGGAACAGCCCCAGCATTTT
>.|TRBJ2-5|TRBV19|few
CASSIVARRSRQETQYF
TGTGCCAGTAGTATAGTCGCCAGAAGAAGCCGTCAAGAGACCCAGTACTTC
>.|TRBJ2-7|TRBV30|.
CAWRTRYEQYF
TGTGCCTGGAGGACCCGGTACGAGCAGTACTTC
>TRBD1|TRBJ2-1|TRBV7-2|few
CASSLRTGHLDNEQFF
TGTGCCAGCAGCTTACGGACAGGGCACCTTGACAATGAGCAGTTCTTC
>.|TRBJ2-7|TRBV18|.
CASSPSSYEQYF
TGTGCCAGCTCTCCCAGCTCCTACGAGCAGTACTTC
>.|TRBJ1-5|TRBV19|few
CASSIRGRDQPQHF
TGTGCCAGTAGTATAAGGGGGAGGGATCAGCCCCAGCATTTT
>.|TRBJ1-5|TRBV6-6|once
CASSSRTVHSNQPQHF
TGTGCCAGCAGTTCCCGGACAGTCCATAGCAATCAGCCCCAGCATTTT
>.|TRBJ2-2|TRBV4-1|.
CASSLGVTVTGELFF
TGCGCCAGCAGCCTAGGGGTGACGGTCACCGGGGAGCTGTTTTTT
>TRBD1|TRBJ1-1|TRBV7-2|few
CASSFDRGTEAFF
TGTGCCAGCAGCTTCGACAGGGGGACTGAAGCTTTCTTT
>.|TRBJ1-1|TRBV14|few
CASSLGLAATEAFF
TGTGCCAGCAGCCTCGGACTGGCGGCCACTGAAGCTTTCTTT
>TRBD1|TRBJ1-2|TRBV15|.
CATSRSTGSGYTF
TGTGCCACCAGCAGATCGACAGGGTCTGGCTACACCTTC
>.|TRBJ1-5|TRBV30|.
CAWSVGMHSNQPQHF
TGTGCCTGGAGTGTCGGAATGCATAGCAATCAGCCCCAGCATTTT
>.|TRBJ1-3|TRBV7-2|.
CASSLVGSSGNTIYF
TGTGCCAGCAGCTTAGTTGGGAGCTCTGGAAACACCATATATTTT
>TRBD1|TRBJ1-1|TRBV7-9|.
CASSSQYRTGGVTEAFF
TGTGCCAGCAGCTCCCAATATAGGACAGGGGGAGTCACTGAAGCTTTCTTT
>.|TRBJ1-2|TRBV18|few
CASSPDGGNYGYTF
TGTGCCAGCTCACCCGACGGAGGGAACTATGGCTACACCTTC
>TRBD1|TRBJ2-2|TRBV19|.
CASTLDRENTGELFF
TGTGCCAGTACCCTGGACAGGGAAAACACCGGGGAGCTGTTTTTT
>.|TRBJ1-1|TRBV7-9|few
CASSRATLNTEAFF
TGTGCCAGCAGCAGGGCGACACTGAACACTGAAGCTTTCTTT
>TRBD2|TRBJ2-3|TRBV2|.
CASRGASGAQHTDTQYF
TGTGCCAGCAGGGGGGCTAGCGGGGCCCAACACACAGATACGCAGTATTTT
>.|TRBJ2-7|TRBV7-9|.
CASSPLGPDHEQYF
TGTGCCAGCAGCCCCCTCGGCCCGGACCACGAGCAGTACTTC
>.|TRBJ1-1|TRBV4-1|.
CASSRRTDSNAPNTEAFF
TGCGCCAGCAGCCGCCGGACAGACTCTAACGCTCCGAACACTGAAGCTTTCTTT
>.|TRBJ2-1|TRBV14|medium-sized
CASSPGSSYNEQFF
TGTGCCAGCAGCCCGGGGAGCTCCTACAATGAGCAGTTCTTC
>.|TRBJ1-3|TRBV30|.
CAWKGSGNTIYF
TGTGCCTGGAAGGGCTCTGGAAACACCATATATTTT
>.|TRBJ1-1|TRBV5-4|.
CASSWSANTEAFF
TGTGCCAGCAGCTGGTCAGCTAACACTGAAGCTTTCTTT
>.|TRBJ1-2|TRBV25-1|.
CASSGGYYGYTF
TGTGCCAGCTCGGGCGGTTACTATGGCTACACCTTC
>.|TRBJ2-1|TRBV5-6|once
CASSLGGFEQFF
TGTGCCAGCAGCTTAGGTGGGTTTGAGCAGTTCTTC
>.|TRBJ1-4|TRBV9|few
CASSTRPVATNEKLFF
TGTGCCAGCAGCACCCGACCGGTTGCAACTAATGAAAAACTGTTTTTT
>.|TRBJ1-4|TRBV27|few
CASGPINHILINEKLFF
TGTGCCAGCGGCCCAATTAACCACATACTCATTAATGAAAAACTGTTTTTT